These 27 T cell receptor beta chains came from one sample sequenced in a study of T cell repertoires in cytomegalovirus infection. TCRdb processed the reads anew with MiXCR; each CDR3 protein has one entry. The sample shows nearly 650,000 distinct CDR3 sequences, less than 25% of them seen only once. The sample was CD8+ T cells from PBMCs. Every receptor here comes from a human donor in good health (CMV status not recorded). Some clones in this sample may be carry-over from other donors' samples.

The chain recombines TRBV5-4 with TRBJ1-5; D ambiguous. Germline values: CDR1 SGHNT, CDR2 YYREEE (reference sequence). V was shortened by 0 bases and J by 5 bases, with 6 bases between the two germline ends. This CDR3 is 13 amino acids long. The CDR3 sequence: CASSLDSDQPQHF. CDR3 bases: TGTGCCAGCAGCTTGGACAGTGATCAGCCCCAGCATTTT.

V usage is TRBV7-4 and J usage is TRBJ1-2; D perhaps matches TRBD1 (5 bases). CDR1 and CDR2 from the germline V gene are SGHVT and SQSDAQ. The CDR3 is 16 amino acids. V gave up 5 bases and J gave up 0 bases, with 16 bases separating them. DNA for the CDR3: TGTGCCAGCAGCCTAAATACAGGAATAACTAACTATGGCTACACCTTC. Its translation: CASSLNTGITNYGYTF.

The chain joins TRBV7-9 to TRBJ2-3; 7 bases are a match to TRBD2. J lost 1 base, V lost 5 bases, and 3 bases had no gene match. CDR1 and CDR2 from the germline V gene are SEHNR and FQNEAQ (reference sequence). This CDR3 has 14 amino acids. The CDR3 is CASSGGERTDTQYF. The CDR3, as DNA: TGTGCCAGCAGCGGGGGGGAGCGCACAGATACGCAGTATTTT.

This clonotype was recorded a few times. CDR3 sequence: CASRTPGLAVSTDTQYF. CDR3 in DNA: TGTGCCAGCAGAACGCCGGGACTAGCGGTGAGCACAGATACGCAGTATTTT. This sequence joins TRBV2 and TRBJ2-3; 11 nucleotides align to TRBD2. The ends lost 6 bases at V and 0 bases at J; junction bases unmatched: 8. This CDR3 region has 17 residues. Germline CDR1 is SNHLY and CDR2 is FYNNEI. The full variable domain, with the rest looked up from reference TRBV2 and TRBJ2-3, is EPEVTQTPSHQVTQMGQEVILRCVPISNHLYFYWYRQILGQKVEFLVSFYNNEISEKSEIFDDQFSVERPDGSNFTLKIRSTKLEDSAMYFCASRTPGLAVSTDTQYFGPGTRLTVL.

This clonotype was picked up a small number of times. The chain couples TRBV2 to TRBJ1-5; 7 bases are a match to TRBD1. The V and J ends lost 9 bases and 1 base, in that order; junction bases with no gene match: 9. The CDR3 loop spans 15 amino acids. Germline-derived CDR1 and CDR2 are SNHLY and FYNNEI. The CDR3 bases are TGTGCCAGTCAGCGCAGGGGGGGGAGCAATCAGCCCCAGCATTTT. Its translation: CASQRRGGSNQPQHF.

This clonotype has at least ten counts. This rearrangement joins TRBV7-2 to TRBJ2-5; 7 bases line up with TRBD1. In germline, CDR1 is SGHTA, CDR2 FQGNSA. CDR3 size: 15 residues. Trimming at V came to 5 bases and at J to 2 bases, leaving 8 bases not matched to a gene. The CDR3 DNA reads TGTGCCAGCAGCCCCGAGGGGGCCGGGCAAGAGACCCAGTACTTC. Its protein is CASSPEGAGQETQYF.

This clonotype was found many times. The gene calls are TRBV7-9 and TRBJ2-2; TRBD1 matches at 7 bases. J gave up 6 bases and V 5 bases, and 9 bases lay outside the gene matches. The CDR3 is 15 residues long. CDR1 is SEHNR and CDR2 is FQNEAQ in the germline V gene (reference sequence). In DNA, the CDR3 is TGTGCCAGCAGCCAAGGGACAGTTCGGGCCGGGGAGCTGTTTTTT. Its protein is CASSQGTVRAGELFF.

This clonotype appeared many times. The V call is TRBV7-9, the J call TRBJ1-1, with TRBD1 identical over 10 bases. Germline lookup yields CDR1 SEHNR and CDR2 FQNEAQ (reference sequence). The CDR3 contains 16 residues. V lost 3 bases, J lost 6 bases, and 10 bases stayed unmatched. The chain's CDR3 is CASSFEPGQGNAEAFF. CDR3 DNA: TGTGCCAGCAGCTTCGAACCGGGACAGGGGAATGCTGAAGCTTTCTTT.

This clonotype was detected many times. The V and J genes are TRBV28 and TRBJ2-7; 9 positions agree with TRBD2. The CDR3 sequence is 16 residues long. Trimming cost V 1 base and J 2 bases; bases outside gene matches: 6. Germline loops: CDR1 MDHEN, CDR2 SYDVKM. The chain's CDR3 is CASSLSVAGAAYEQYV. CDR3 DNA: TGTGCCAGCAGTTTATCCGTAGCGGGGGCCGCCTACGAGCAGTACGTC.

This clonotype was counted only a few times. V and J are TRBV29-1 and TRBJ2-2; 9 nucleotides line up with TRBD2. CDR1 and CDR2 from the germline V gene are SQVTM and ANQGSEA. J gave up 4 bases and V 7 bases, and 10 bases lay outside the gene matches. The CDR3 is made up of 15 amino acids. This CDR3 reads CSAEASGMGTGELFF. Written as DNA, the CDR3 is TGCAGCGCCGAGGCTAGCGGGATGGGCACCGGGGAGCTGTTTTTT.

CDR3 nucleotide sequence: TGCAGCGCTCTGGGGGCGGGGGGGTCCTACGAGCAGTACGTC. Translating gives CSALGAGGSYEQYV. The chain recombines TRBV29-1 with TRBJ2-7, with 9 bases matching TRBD2. Germline values: CDR1 SQVTM, CDR2 ANQGSEA. V was pared by 7 bases and J by 1 base, with 8 bases of the junction left unmatched. The length of the CDR3 is 14 residues.

This clonotype was detected ten times or more. CDR3 bases: TGTGCCAGCAGTTTCCAGGGGGCAGGGGAGCAGTTCTTC. Its protein product is CASSFQGAGEQFF. The chain recombines TRBV12-3 or TRBV12-4 with TRBJ2-1; 8 bases match TRBD1. The length of the CDR3 is 13 residues. J lost 10 bases, V lost 3 bases, and 5 bases had no gene match.

The rearrangement uses TRBV10-3 and TRBJ2-2; TRBD2 aligns across 8 bases. Trimming at V came to 5 bases and at J to 6 bases, leaving 11 bases not matched to a gene. CDR1 is ENHRY, CDR2 SYGVKD, per germline. The CDR3 runs 16 residues. The CDR3 reads CAISSSAGARPGELFF. CDR3 DNA sequence: TGTGCCATCAGTTCTTCAGCGGGGGCCCGCCCCGGGGAGCTGTTTTTT.

This clonotype was observed a few times. The CDR3 here is CSAKEGGIYEQYF. The CDR3 region has the DNA TGCAGTGCTAAGGAGGGGGGAATCTACGAGCAGTACTTC. The chain couples TRBV20-1 to TRBJ2-7, with D perhaps given as TRBD1 or TRBD2 (6 bases each). The CDR3 has 13 residues. Germline loops: CDR1 DFQATT, CDR2 SNEGSKA (reference sequence). Trimming took 4 bases from V and 3 from J, leaving 13 bases between them.

This clonotype was detected only a few times. This chain joins TRBV19 and TRBJ2-3, with D tentatively TRBD1 (6 bases). This CDR3 is built from 16 residues. CDR1 and CDR2 from the germline V gene are LNHDA and SQIVND (reference sequence). V was shortened by 1 base and J by 2 bases, with 13 bases between the two germline ends. The CDR3 spells CASSIVADRYTDTQYF. The CDR3 nucleotides are TGTGCCAGTAGTATAGTTGCGGACAGATACACAGATACGCAGTATTTT.

This clonotype was picked up a small number of times. The chain couples TRBV20-1 to TRBJ1-1; no clear D. The CDR3 has 16 residues. V gave up 5 bases and J gave up 3 bases, with 22 bases separating them. CDR1 is DFQATT, CDR2 SNEGSKA, per germline (reference sequence). The DNA for the CDR3 is TGCAGTGCTGCCCCAGAGGAGGTGCATTGGGACACTGAAGCTTTCTTT. This translates into CSAAPEEVHWDTEAFF.

This clonotype was counted many times. This chain uses TRBV7-2 with TRBJ1-2; no definite D call. The V end was cut by 1 base, the J end by 8 bases, with 17 bases between. This CDR3 is 15 amino acids long. Germline-derived CDR1 and CDR2 are SGHTA and FQGNSA. The CDR3 DNA follows: TGTGCCAGCAGCTTAGAGTGGCCCGCTGGAGGAGGCTACACCTTC. It translates to CASSLEWPAGGGYTF.

This clonotype was recorded a few times. V is TRBV20-1 and J is TRBJ1-6; no reliable D call. V was pared by 0 bases and J by 6 bases, with 18 bases between. Looked up from germline, CDR1 is DFQATT and CDR2 is SNEGSKA (reference sequence). This CDR3 has 17 amino acids. The CDR3 DNA sequence: TGCAGTGCTAGAGAGAAATGGGAACCGGAGGGTAATTCACCCCTCCACTTT. Translated: CSAREKWEPEGNSPLHF.

This clonotype was seen a few times. The chain couples TRBV29-1 to TRBJ1-2; D unclear. This CDR3 region has 13 residues. Trimming took off 4 bases at V and 0 bases at J, with 9 bases between the two ends. The germline V gene encodes CDR1 SQVTM and CDR2 ANQGSEA. This CDR3 reads CSVAPVTNYGYTF. In DNA form, the CDR3 reads TGCAGCGTTGCTCCAGTAACTAACTATGGCTACACCTTC.

The chain uses TRBV6-5 and TRBJ1-5; the match to TRBD1 covers 7 bases. Germline V gene lookup returns CDR1 MNHEY and CDR2 SVGAGI. The CDR3 has 14 residues. Germline trimming cut 6 bases from V and 7 bases from J; bases unmatched to any gene: 9. This CDR3 is CASRGQDRRQPQHF. In nucleotides, the CDR3 is TGTGCCAGCAGGGGCCAGGACAGGCGCCAGCCCCAGCATTTT.

V and J are TRBV20-1 and TRBJ2-6; 9 nucleotides match TRBD1. CDR3 length equals 15 residues. Germline V lookup: CDR1 DFQATT, CDR2 SNEGSKA (reference sequence). Unmatched junction bases numbered 8, after V lost 8 bases and J lost 3 bases. The DNA for the CDR3 is TGCAGTACTATACAGGGGGCGGGTGGGGCCAACGTCCTGACTTTC. Amino acids: CSTIQGAGGANVLTF.

This clonotype was observed at least ten times. The chain has TRBV7-9 and TRBJ1-2; TRBD1 matches at 7 bases. The CDR3 length is 15 residues. CDR1 is SEHNR, CDR2 FQNEAQ, per germline (reference sequence). J gave up 1 base and V 6 bases, and 8 bases lay outside the gene matches. In nucleotides, the CDR3 is TGTGCCAGCAGTCCACAGGGGCCATTTAACTATGGCTACACCTTC. Translating it yields CASSPQGPFNYGYTF. Full variable domain (missing parts from reference TRBV7-9 and TRBJ1-2): DTGVSQNPRHKITKRGQNVTFRCDPISEHNRLYWYRQTLGQGPEFLTYFQNEAQLEKSRLLSDRFSAERPKGSFSTLEIQRTEQGDSAMYLCASSPQGPFNYGYTFGSGTRLTVV.

CDR3 protein: CAISDPDRDPYNEQFF. As DNA, the CDR3 is TGTGCCATCAGTGACCCGGACAGGGATCCCTACAATGAGCAGTTCTTC. The chain has TRBV10-3 and TRBJ2-1; TRBD1 agrees at 8 bases. Unmatched junction bases numbered 6, after V lost 3 bases and J lost 2 bases. CDR3 length: 16 amino acids. Per the germline V gene, CDR1 is ENHRY and CDR2 is SYGVKD.

The V gene is TRBV28, the J gene TRBJ1-1; D is ambiguous. Per the germline V gene, CDR1 is MDHEN and CDR2 is SYDVKM. CDR3 length equals 15 residues. Trimming removed 2 bases at V and 2 bases at J, with 12 bases between. CDR3 protein: CASSLPPAENTEAFF. CDR3 DNA: TGTGCCAGCAGTTTACCTCCAGCGGAAAACACTGAAGCTTTCTTT. The full variable domain, with the rest looked up from reference TRBV28 and TRBJ1-1, is DVKVTQSSRYLVKRTGEKVFLECVQDMDHENMFWYRQDPGLGLRLIYFSYDVKMKEKGDIPEGYSVSREKKERFSLILESASTNQTSMYLCASSLPPAENTEAFFGQGTRLTVV.

The chain carries TRBV20-1 and TRBJ1-4; the D gene is possibly TRBD1 (5 bases). Germline V gene lookup returns CDR1 DFQATT and CDR2 SNEGSKA (reference sequence). This CDR3 has 14 residues. V was trimmed by 0 bases and J by 4 bases, leaving 9 bases between them. CDR3 amino acids: CSARDRGRNEKLFF. The CDR3 coding sequence is TGCAGTGCTAGAGATAGGGGCCGTAATGAAAAACTGTTTTTT.

This clonotype has at least ten counts. This sequence joins TRBV7-2 and TRBJ2-7; the D gene is possibly TRBD2 (6 bases). V lost 3 bases and J lost 5, with 11 bases in between. The CDR3 is 13 residues long. From germline, CDR1 is SGHTA and CDR2 FQGNSA. The CDR3 reads CASSFRRGDEQYF. CDR3 coding DNA: TGTGCCAGCAGCTTTAGGAGGGGCGACGAGCAGTACTTC.

A few counts support this clonotype. V is TRBV2 and J is TRBJ2-7, with 9 bases that match TRBD1. The CDR3 runs 17 residues. CDR1 and CDR2 from the germline V gene are SNHLY and FYNNEI. V trimming: 6 bases; J trimming: 1 base; junction bases outside the gene matches: 13. The CDR3 spells CASSPGQGQIRSYEQYV. The CDR3 coding sequence is TGTGCCAGCAGCCCGGGACAGGGTCAAATTCGGTCCTACGAGCAGTACGTC.